One sample yielded the 6 T cell receptor beta chains listed below, sequenced in a study of siplizumab effects on memory and regulatory T cells. The table came from immunoSEQ multiplex PCR; TCRdb's copy has only in-frame clones and leaves some out. The data show 87,000 or so clones, 90% to 95% seen once. The sample was non-Treg CD4+ T cells sorted from blood. Source of these receptors: a human donor in good health.

This chain links TRBV4-1 with TRBJ2-2, with 7 positions matching TRBD2. The CDR3 contains 16 residues. Germline loops: CDR1 MGHRA, CDR2 YSYEKL. J gave up 5 bases and V 0 bases, and 6 bases lay outside the gene matches. The DNA for the CDR3 is TGCGCCAGCAGCCAAGATCCGACTAGCAGGACCGGGGAGCTGTTTTTT. It yields the protein CASSQDPTSRTGELFF.

V and J are TRBV6-5 and TRBJ2-1, with 12 positions matching TRBD2. This CDR3 has 15 residues. With 5 bases clipped from V and 7 bases from J, the junction kept 6 bases outside the gene matches. The germline V gene encodes CDR1 MNHEY and CDR2 SVGAGI. The CDR3 DNA sequence: TGTGCCAGCAGTATGGGACTAGCGGGTAAGAATGAGCAGTTCTTC. Its translation is CASSMGLAGKNEQFF.

The chain is built from TRBV7-9 and TRBJ2-2; D unresolved. Trimming removed 5 bases at V and 1 base at J, with 5 bases between. This CDR3 is built from 13 residues. Per the germline V gene, CDR1 is SEHNR and CDR2 is FQNEAQ (reference sequence). Here the CDR3 reads CASSPMNTGELFF. CDR3 sequence (DNA): TGTGCCAGCAGCCCCATGAACACCGGGGAGCTGTTTTTT.

V and J are TRBV18 and TRBJ2-7, with TRBD2 matching 7 bases. The length of the CDR3 is 13 residues. CDR1 and CDR2 (germline): KGHSH, LQKENI. J lost 3 bases, V lost 8 bases, and 7 bases had no gene match. CDR3 residues: CASADPGGYEQYF. CDR3 coding DNA: TGTGCCAGCGCAGACCCGGGAGGCTACGAGCAGTACTTC.

The chain is built from TRBV29-1 and TRBJ2-5; TRBD1 agrees at 9 bases. In germline, CDR1 is SQVTM, CDR2 ANQGSEA. V gave up 6 bases and J gave up 5 bases; unmatched junction bases: 7. CDR3 length equals 13 residues. CDR3 in amino acids: CSVATGGGETQYF. CDR3 bases: TGCAGCGTCGCAACAGGGGGCGGTGAGACCCAGTACTTC.

The chain has TRBV14 and TRBJ2-3; no firm D call. The germline V and J ends were trimmed by 8 bases and 5 bases, with 8 bases remaining between them. This CDR3 is built from 11 residues. Germline V lookup: CDR1 SGHDN, CDR2 FVKESK. CDR3 DNA sequence: TGTGCCAGCGCCACCGGAGATACGCAGTATTTT. Its translation is CASATGDTQYF.